Listed here are 18 T cell receptor beta chains from one sample, sequenced in a study of PD-1 blockade in classical Hodgkin lymphoma. The assay was immunoSEQ multiplex PCR, and TCRdb's table has in-frame clones only and misses some. The sample carries under 60,000 clones, roughly 73% recorded once. Patients all relapsed after autologous stem cell transplantation, and there was variation in brentuximab vedotin exposure. Sample: peripheral blood mononuclear cells (PBMCs), taken before the second cycle of nivolumab. The receptors were sampled from a human donor with classical Hodgkin lymphoma.

With respect to this clone: A junction boundary mismatches the germline segment, possibly from a read error. The rearrangement links TRBV11-2 to TRBJ2-1, with 9 positions matching TRBD2. CDR3 length equals 14 residues. Germline-derived CDR1 and CDR2 are SGHAT and FQNNGV. The CDR3 DNA reads as TGTGCCAGCAGATTAGCGGGAGACCGCGATGAGCAGTTCTTC. It translates to CASRLAGDRDEQFF. Drawing the rest from reference TRBV11-2 and TRBJ2-1, the complete variable domain is EAGVAQSPRYKIIEKRQSVAFWCNPISGHATLYWYQQILGQGPKLLIQFQNNGVVDDSQLPKDRFSAERLKGVDSTLKIQPAKLEDSAVYLCASRLAGDRDEQFFGPGTRLTVL.

The chain carries TRBV27 and TRBJ2-2, with TRBD2 as a possible D gene (5 bases). CDR3 length: 15 residues. The V end lost 2 bases, the J end lost 1 base, and 8 bases lay between the germline ends. Germline-derived CDR1 and CDR2 are MNHEY and SMNVEV (reference sequence). The CDR3 region is CASSLKGLNTGELFF. The CDR3 coding sequence is TGTGCCAGCAGTTTAAAAGGACTGAACACCGGGGAGCTGTTTTTT.

This clone was observed a single time. V and J are TRBV7-3 and TRBJ2-1; D may be TRBD1 or TRBD2 (5 bases each). The CDR3 has 14 amino acids. Per the germline V gene, CDR1 is SGHTA and CDR2 is FQGTGA. The germline V and J ends were trimmed by 1 base and 5 bases, with 9 bases remaining between them. The CDR3 loop is CASSLKGTHNEQFF. The CDR3 bases are TGTGCCAGCAGCTTAAAGGGGACCCACAATGAGCAGTTCTTC.

V usage is TRBV6-4 and J usage is TRBJ2-2; D may be TRBD1 (6 bases). CDR1 is MRHNA and CDR2 is SNTAGT in the germline V gene. The CDR3 spans 13 residues. V gave up 5 bases and J gave up 4 bases, with 8 bases separating them. The CDR3 reads CASSLQGTGELFF. In nucleotides, the CDR3 is TGTGCCAGCAGTCTACAGGGCACCGGGGAGCTGTTTTTT.

The J gene is TRBJ1-1, the V gene TRBV27; 7 bases are a match to TRBD1. CDR1 is MNHEY and CDR2 is SMNVEV in the germline V gene (reference sequence). The length of the CDR3 is 14 residues. V lost 6 bases and J lost 0; bases outside the gene matches: 4. CDR3 bases: TGTGCCAGCAGATGGAGGGGGCTGAACACTGAAGCTTTCTTT. Encoded protein: CASRWRGLNTEAFF.

By its share, this clone is medium-sized. The V and J genes are TRBV30 and TRBJ2-1, with 15 bases fitting TRBD2. CDR3 size: 15 residues. Germline V CDR1 and CDR2: GTSNPN, SVGIG (reference sequence). With V trimmed by 1 base and J by 15 bases, 10 bases remained unmatched. The CDR3 DNA reads as TGTGCCTGGAGTGGTTTGGGGACTAGCGGGAGGTTAGGGTTCTTC. Amino acid sequence: CAWSGLGTSGRLGFF.

This clone came up a few times. J is TRBJ1-5 and V is TRBV28; D may be TRBD1 (5 bases). The CDR3 covers 16 residues. Deletions cut 5 bases from V and 3 bases from J, with 17 bases between. Germline lookup yields CDR1 MDHEN and CDR2 SYDVKM. The CDR3 DNA is TGTGCCAGCAGTGGGCCCCCAGGGTTCTACAATCAGCCCCAGCATTTT. Translating it yields CASSGPPGFYNQPQHF.

This clone was observed many times. This chain connects TRBV6-5 to TRBJ1-4; TRBD1 matches 8 bases. V lost 2 bases and J lost 7; bases outside the gene matches: 6. The germline gives CDR1 MNHEY, CDR2 SVGAGI. The CDR3 loop spans 15 amino acids. The CDR3 here is CASSYTQGAGEKLFF. DNA for the CDR3: TGTGCCAGCAGTTACACTCAGGGGGCTGGTGAAAAACTGTTTTTT.

The J gene is TRBJ2-7, the V gene TRBV18; D unresolved. Per germline, CDR1 KGHSH and CDR2 LQKENI. V was trimmed by 1 base and J by 3 bases, leaving 7 bases between them. The CDR3 is 13 amino acids. CDR3 sequence (DNA): TGTGCCAGCTCACCACGAAGGGACTACGAGCAGTACTTC. It specifies CASSPRRDYEQYF.

The rearrangement uses TRBV18 and TRBJ2-7; the D is unclear. V was trimmed by 0 bases and J by 4 bases, leaving 7 bases between them. CDR1 KGHSH and CDR2 LQKENI come from the germline V gene. This CDR3 is built from 13 residues. CDR3 residues: CASSPPGMYEQYF. The DNA of the CDR3 is TGTGCCAGCTCACCACCGGGTATGTACGAGCAGTACTTC.

This clone was found a few times. The chain uses TRBV7-2 and TRBJ1-2; no reliable D call. The CDR3 runs 12 residues. Trimming pared 1 base from V and 7 bases from J, leaving 7 bases between. CDR1 and CDR2 from the germline V gene are SGHTA and FQGNSA. The CDR3 here is CASSLVVSGYTF. The CDR3 DNA is TGTGCCAGCAGCTTAGTGGTTAGTGGCTACACCTTC.

The chain is built from TRBV19 and TRBJ1-1, with 10 bases aligning to TRBD1. With V trimmed by 0 bases and J by 7 bases, 8 bases remained unmatched. Germline CDR1 and CDR2: LNHDA and SQIVND (reference sequence). The CDR3 is 16 amino acids. The CDR3 reads CASSIEGPGQGYEAFF. The CDR3, as DNA: TGTGCCAGTAGTATAGAGGGCCCGGGACAGGGGTATGAAGCTTTCTTT.

The rearrangement joins TRBV6-5 to TRBJ1-1, with TRBD1 matching over 8 bases. Trimming cost V 5 bases and J 8 bases; bases outside gene matches: 4. Germline CDR1 reads MNHEY; CDR2 reads SVGAGI. The CDR3 extends over 12 amino acids. The CDR3 DNA sequence: TGTGCCAGCAGTACCAGGGGGCGCGAAGCTTTCTTT. This gives the protein CASSTRGREAFF.

V usage is TRBV6-6 and J usage is TRBJ2-1, with D tentatively TRBD2 (5 bases). V shed 2 bases and J shed 1 base, with 12 bases lying between them. This CDR3 has 16 residues. Germline V lookup: CDR1 MNHNY, CDR2 SVGAGI (reference sequence). The CDR3 bases are TGTGCCAGCAGTTACGTCGGGGTAGGGTCCTACAATGAGCAGTTCTTC. Translation gives CASSYVGVGSYNEQFF.

This rearrangement joins TRBV7-9 to TRBJ2-2, with D possibly being TRBD2 (6 bases). The germline V and J ends were trimmed by 10 bases and 4 bases, with 7 bases remaining between them. This CDR3 is 11 amino acids long. CDR1 and CDR2 (germline): SEHNR, FQNEAQ (reference sequence). The CDR3 sequence: CATGSTGELFF. CDR3 DNA sequence: TGTGCCACCGGGAGCACCGGGGAGCTGTTTTTT.

This chain joins TRBV6-4 and TRBJ2-2, with 8 bases aligning to TRBD2. The V gene end was trimmed by 6 bases and the J gene end by 5 bases; junction bases not matched to a gene: 5. CDR3 length equals 14 residues. Germline CDR1 reads MRHNA; CDR2 reads SNTAGT. The CDR3 DNA is TGTGCCAGCAGGCAGTCTAGCGGGACCGGGGAGCTGTTTTTT. Protein product: CASRQSSGTGELFF.

This clone was recorded many times. The J gene is TRBJ1-5, the V gene TRBV6-4, with a weak D call TRBD1 (6 bases). Per the germline V gene, CDR1 is MRHNA and CDR2 is SNTAGT. V shed 3 bases and J shed 4 bases, with 13 bases lying between them. The CDR3 contains 15 residues. The CDR3 loop reads CASSEGQGQNQPQHF. In DNA form, the CDR3 reads TGTGCCAGCAGTGAAGGCCAGGGGCAGAATCAGCCCCAGCATTTT.

This chain connects TRBV30 to TRBJ1-5, with D possibly being TRBD1 (5 bases). This CDR3 is built from 14 residues. Germline values: CDR1 GTSNPN, CDR2 SVGIG (reference sequence). V was cut by 4 bases and J by 2 bases, with 12 bases left in between. The CDR3 DNA sequence: TGTGCCTGGACCCGGGGGTCTGGCAATCAGCCCCAGCATTTT. It codes for CAWTRGSGNQPQHF.